This TCR beta chain stems from a study of cytomegalovirus exposure and HLA in healthy donors. Primers included in the PCR were 60 Vbeta and 13 Jbeta primers. Using immunoSEQ multiplex PCR, the repertoire was profiled, and TCRdb retains in-frame clones only, with some absent. The sample shows around 130,000 clones, roughly two thirds of them seen only once. V trimming: 5 bases; J trimming: 4 bases; junction bases outside the gene matches: 12. The CDR3 has 16 residues. In germline, CDR1 is SGHTA, CDR2 FQGTGA. The source of this sequence is a man aged 25-45 years in good health and CMV-seropositive. This chain joins TRBV7-3 and TRBJ2-5; 8 nucleotides match TRBD1. Sequencing input: PBMCs. The CDR3 here is CASSPTTGDGRETQYF. The CDR3, as DNA: TGTGCCAGCAGCCCAACGACAGGGGACGGGCGAGAGACCCAGTACTTC.